This T cell receptor (beta chain) is drawn from a study of blood T cell repertoires in COVID-19. Generated by immunoSEQ multiplex PCR, the TCRdb table keeps only in-frame clones and is missing some. Here the sample spans over 350,000 clones, more than 75% being singletons. This CDR3 has 11 amino acids. V was trimmed by 5 bases and J by 5 bases, leaving 6 bases between them. This clone was found once. The rearrangement links TRBV12-3 or TRBV12-4 to TRBJ1-2, with D unclear. Sequenced: PBMCs or T cells enriched from blood (not recorded which). This TCR derives from a woman aged 45-59 years who had recovered from COVID-19. The CDR3 sequence: CASSLLYGYTF. The CDR3 DNA reads TGTGCCAGCAGTCTTTTATATGGCTACACCTTC.